One and the same sample provided the 18 T cell receptor beta chains below, sequenced in a study of blood T cell repertoires in COVID-19. Here immunoSEQ multiplex PCR was the method, and the copy in TCRdb shows in-frame clones only, minus some. The profile shows 15,000 to 20,000 clones, about 81% of them singletons. Sequences were obtained from peripheral blood. The receptors shown here come from a man aged 55-75 years with acute or convalescent COVID-19.

This sequence joins TRBV6-5 and TRBJ1-1, with TRBD1 matching over 9 bases. This CDR3 comprises 14 residues. CDR1 and CDR2 from the germline V gene are MNHEY and SVGAGI. Trimming removed 6 bases from V and 7 bases from J; junction bases left unmatched: 9. CDR3 sequence: CASSLYRGLVEAFF. As DNA, the CDR3 is TGTGCCAGCAGCCTATACAGGGGGCTTGTTGAAGCTTTCTTT.

The rearrangement links TRBV4-1 to TRBJ2-5; no firm D call. V was shortened by 4 bases and J by 2 bases, with 11 bases between the two germline ends. This CDR3 is 14 amino acids long. In germline, CDR1 is MGHRA, CDR2 YSYEKL. The CDR3 DNA is TGCGCCAGCAGCCCCTCTTTTTTGCAAGAGACCCAGTACTTC. It specifies CASSPSFLQETQYF.

The rearrangement links TRBV7-9 to TRBJ2-2; D is uncertain. Germline CDR1 SEHNR, CDR2 FQNEAQ (reference sequence). The CDR3 loop spans 14 amino acids. Trimming removed 5 bases at V and 1 base at J, with 8 bases between. The CDR3 DNA reads as TGTGCCAGCAGCCCTACCGTGAACACCGGGGAGCTGTTTTTT. Its translation is CASSPTVNTGELFF.

This sequence joins TRBV5-4 and TRBJ1-1, with 7 nucleotides matching TRBD1. Trimming cost V 4 bases and J 5 bases; bases outside gene matches: 8. The CDR3 spans 14 residues. Per the germline V gene, CDR1 is SGHNT and CDR2 is YYREEE (reference sequence). DNA for the CDR3: TGTGCCAGCAGCCTCCGGACAGGTCTGACTGAAGCTTTCTTT. This gives the protein CASSLRTGLTEAFF.

The gene calls are TRBV25-1 and TRBJ1-2, with TRBD1 as a possible D gene (5 bases). The CDR3 loop spans 14 amino acids. Trimming pared 3 bases from V and 6 bases from J, leaving 14 bases between. CDR1 and CDR2 (germline): MGHDK, SYGVNS. The CDR3 region is CASSDWGVRDGYTF. Written as DNA, the CDR3 is TGTGCCAGCAGTGATTGGGGCGTTAGAGATGGCTACACCTTC.

This chain's CDR3 is CASSLDGNYGYTF. The CDR3 region has the DNA TGCGCCAGCAGCTTGGACGGGAACTATGGCTACACCTTC. The rearrangement links TRBV5-1 to TRBJ1-2; D uncertain. Germline V gene data show CDR1 as SGHRS and CDR2 as YFSETQ. There are 13 residues in the CDR3. V was shortened by 0 bases and J by 2 bases, with 5 bases between the two germline ends.

The V gene is TRBV4-2, the J gene TRBJ2-1, with 11 bases fitting TRBD2. The germline gives CDR1 LGHNA, CDR2 YNFKEQ. CDR3 length: 17 residues. With V trimmed by 0 bases and J by 8 bases, 9 bases remained unmatched. This chain's CDR3 is CASSQDSGSGGADEQFF. CDR3 bases: TGTGCCAGCAGCCAAGATTCTGGTAGCGGGGGGGCGGATGAGCAGTTCTTC.

The chain combines TRBV4-1 with TRBJ2-7; a possible D gene is TRBD1 (5 bases). This CDR3 region has 16 residues. V was clipped by 4 bases and J by 2 bases, with 18 bases between them. The germline CDR1 and CDR2 sequences are MGHRA and YSYEKL. As DNA, the CDR3 is TGCGCCAGCAGCCCTCCCCCAGACAGTGAGGCCTACGAGCAGTACTTC. It yields the protein CASSPPPDSEAYEQYF.

This clone was seen just once. The chain uses TRBV27 and TRBJ1-6; TRBD1 agrees at 7 bases. Germline assignment: CDR1 MNHEY and CDR2 SMNVEV (reference sequence). The CDR3 length is 15 residues. J was trimmed by 7 bases and V by 5 bases; bases with no gene match: 8. The CDR3 here is CASSPLGGSNSPLHF. The CDR3 nucleotides are TGTGCCAGCAGTCCCCTAGGGGGCTCCAATTCACCCCTCCACTTT.

On this clone: One end of the junction varies from germline; a read error may be responsible. V gene TRBV4-1 combines with J gene TRBJ1-1, with TRBD1 identical over 7 bases. The CDR3 totals 13 residues. Germline assignment: CDR1 MGHRA and CDR2 YSYEKL. CDR3 bases: TGCGCCAGCAGTCAAGGGGGCAGAACTGAAGCTTTCTTT. Protein sequence: CASSQGGRTEAFF.

V and J are TRBV7-2 and TRBJ2-2; D is perhaps TRBD1 (6 bases). CDR3 length equals 13 residues. CDR1 and CDR2 (germline): SGHTA, FQGNSA. The ends were cut back, 4 bases at V and 7 bases at J, with 10 bases in the middle. The CDR3 loop is CASSYREGGELFF. CDR3 sequence (DNA): TGTGCCAGCAGCTACAGGGAAGGCGGGGAGCTGTTTTTT. The variable domain in full, with the rest retrieved from reference TRBV7-2 and TRBJ2-2, is GAGVSQSPSNKVTEKGKDVELRCDPISGHTALYWYRQSLGQGLEFLIYFQGNSAPDKSGLPSDRFSAERTGGSVSTLTIQRTQQEDSAVYLCASSYREGGELFFGEGSRLTVL.

The CDR3 loop is CASREGGEKLFF. Written as DNA, the CDR3 is TGTGCCAGCAGGGAGGGCGGTGAAAAACTGTTTTTT. The rearrangement joins TRBV27 to TRBJ1-4; D call uncertain. Per the germline V gene, CDR1 is MNHEY and CDR2 is SMNVEV (reference sequence). The CDR3 totals 12 residues. V gave up 6 bases and J gave up 7 bases, with 9 bases separating them.

The V call is TRBV19, the J call TRBJ1-2; D remains unclear. Trimming removed 7 bases from V and 1 base from J, with 10 bases in between. This CDR3 has 13 amino acids. Germline V gene lookup returns CDR1 LNHDA and CDR2 SQIVND (reference sequence). In DNA form, the CDR3 reads TGTGCCAGTACAAGAGGGATTAACTATGGCTACACCTTC. Its protein product is CASTRGINYGYTF.

The chain recombines TRBV7-9 with TRBJ2-7; D remains ambiguous. V was cut by 4 bases and J by 2 bases, with 12 bases left in between. Germline V gene lookup returns CDR1 SEHNR and CDR2 FQNEAQ (reference sequence). The CDR3 covers 14 residues. In DNA, the CDR3 is TGTGCCAGCAGCTCATTATTCACAGCCTACGAGCAGTACTTC. Protein sequence: CASSSLFTAYEQYF.

This chain links TRBV5-4 with TRBJ2-1; 11 positions agree with TRBD2. The CDR3 contains 16 residues. Germline V gives CDR1 SGHNT, CDR2 YYREEE (reference sequence). Trimming at V came to 4 bases and at J to 6 bases, leaving 9 bases not matched to a gene. The CDR3 nucleotides read TGTGCCAGCAGCCCGGGGGGGACTAGCGGCGTCAATGAGCAGTTCTTC. Translated: CASSPGGTSGVNEQFF.

In this sample, this clone turned up once. The rearrangement joins TRBV7-2 to TRBJ2-2; D unresolved. Trimming cost V 5 bases and J 4 bases, with 11 bases left between them. Per germline, CDR1 SGHTA and CDR2 FQGNSA. The CDR3 contains 14 residues. CDR3 sequence (DNA): TGTGCCAGCAGCCGCCTACGGAGCACCGGGGAGCTGTTTTTT. It yields the protein CASSRLRSTGELFF.

In DNA, the CDR3 is TGTGCCAGCAGTACCCGACAGCCAGAGACCCAGTACTTC. Amino acids: CASSTRQPETQYF. The J gene is TRBJ2-5, the V gene TRBV28; tentative D call: TRBD1 (5 bases). Trimming took 5 bases from V and 4 from J, leaving 11 bases between them. Germline V lookup: CDR1 MDHEN, CDR2 SYDVKM. CDR3 length: 13 amino acids.

The chain couples TRBV12-1 to TRBJ2-5; the table's D call TRBD2 went unverified against the DNA. TRBV12-1 is a pseudogene segment. The CDR3 runs 15 residues. CDR3 DNA: TGTGCCAGCAGCTTTGACTCACTCCTTCAAGAGACCCAGTACTTC. It encodes CASSFDSLLQETQYF.